Listed below are T cell receptor beta chains from one sample, sequenced in a study of low-dose radiotherapy and immunotherapy resistance in tumors. TCRdb re-derived calls from the reads in MiXCR, one entry per CDR3 protein. The table has more than 70,000 distinct CDR3 sequences, roughly 20% seen once; the top ten hold roughly 13%. The sequenced sample was PBMCs, obtained after low-dose radiotherapy plus immunotherapy. The receptors derive from a female donor with ovarian cancer. Each CDR3 is given without its conserved first and last residue. Where a row states a size, it is once, few, many or the class of an expanded clone; other rows omit it.

j_gene: TRBJ2-7
abundance: many
v_gene: TRBV7-2
CDR3aa: ASSLQGFYEQY

j_gene: TRBJ1-2
abundance: many
v_gene: TRBV7-2
CDR3aa: ASSLEQPGAGGYT

j_gene: TRBJ2-2
abundance: -
v_gene: TRBV28
CDR3aa: ASRPGRRYTGELF

j_gene: TRBJ2-2
abundance: many
v_gene: TRBV19
CDR3aa: ASSIGGMDTGELF

j_gene: TRBJ1-6
abundance: few
v_gene: TRBV21-1
CDR3aa: ASSKVDRGNNSPLH

j_gene: TRBJ1-3
abundance: many
v_gene: TRBV4-3
CDR3aa: ASSQIQGAGGNTIY

j_gene: TRBJ2-7
abundance: many
v_gene: TRBV5-1
CDR3aa: ASADRDTLYEQY

j_gene: TRBJ1-2
abundance: -
v_gene: TRBV6-6
CDR3aa: ASSPGTATNYGYT

j_gene: TRBJ1-2
abundance: many
v_gene: TRBV3-1
CDR3aa: ASSQATGAFGYGYT

j_gene: TRBJ2-1
abundance: many
v_gene: TRBV12-3/TRBV12-4
CDR3aa: ATSSRQSSYNEQF

j_gene: TRBJ2-7
abundance: many
v_gene: TRBV7-2
CDR3aa: ASRPRGGANYEQY

j_gene: TRBJ1-3
abundance: -
v_gene: TRBV7-9
CDR3aa: ASSHLRTENTIY

j_gene: TRBJ1-4
abundance: many
v_gene: TRBV2
CDR3aa: ASSETGWSEKLF

j_gene: TRBJ2-1
abundance: many
v_gene: TRBV9
CDR3aa: ASSAGLAGFNEQF

j_gene: TRBJ2-3
abundance: -
v_gene: TRBV9
CDR3aa: ASSVDAVGGSWDTQY

j_gene: TRBJ2-1
abundance: many
v_gene: TRBV9
CDR3aa: ASSKTSGGGAYNEQF

j_gene: TRBJ1-2
abundance: -
v_gene: TRBV7-2
CDR3aa: ASSFTRLGYT

j_gene: TRBJ1-4
abundance: many
v_gene: TRBV5-1
CDR3aa: ASSLRTNQGFGEKLF

j_gene: TRBJ2-7
abundance: many
v_gene: TRBV6-2/TRBV6-3
CDR3aa: ASSYSSWDRGQNQYEQY

j_gene: TRBJ2-1
abundance: few
v_gene: TRBV20-1
CDR3aa: SAETRTTGNNEQF

j_gene: TRBJ1-5
abundance: many
v_gene: TRBV5-1
CDR3aa: ASSLGGVYSNQPQH

j_gene: TRBJ2-5
abundance: few
v_gene: TRBV5-1
CDR3aa: ASSLGPLAKETQY